The clone carrying this T cell receptor (beta chain) is deemed medium-sized (0.01 to 0.1%). Its antigen is not identified. A mixed TRB-A/B primer pool amplified rearranged TRB by multiplex touch-down PCR. Each CDR3 protein is one row after TCRdb ran MiXCR on the multiplex PCR reads. The data contain about 13,000 distinct CDR3 sequences, under 30% of them singletons. These data are taken from a study of T cell repertoires in aging, cancer and after chemotherapy. Study-level information: Over several months to years, re-sampled healthy donor repertoires clearly shared clones. Study-wide results and caveats: In healthy donors, age-related TCR diversity loss mainly reflected lost richness. Across the chemotherapy interval, each cancer cohort showed higher median generation probability, suggesting thymic rebound. Immunological memory after chemotherapy cannot be judged from the repertoire data.

Peripheral blood genomic DNA, not sorted cells or RNA, was the template. The CDR3 length is 15 residues. CDR1 and CDR2 from the germline V gene are MNHEY and SVGAGI. The J segment lost 4 bases and the V segment lost 4 bases, leaving 7 bases of the junction unmatched. The V and J genes are TRBV6-5 and TRBJ1-2; the match to TRBD1 covers 9 bases. The sequence was obtained from a human donor in good health. Sequenced: blood. The CDR3 coding sequence is TGTGCCAGCAGTTGGGAGGGACAGGGACTCTATGGCTACACCTTC. It yields the protein CASSWEGQGLYGYTF.